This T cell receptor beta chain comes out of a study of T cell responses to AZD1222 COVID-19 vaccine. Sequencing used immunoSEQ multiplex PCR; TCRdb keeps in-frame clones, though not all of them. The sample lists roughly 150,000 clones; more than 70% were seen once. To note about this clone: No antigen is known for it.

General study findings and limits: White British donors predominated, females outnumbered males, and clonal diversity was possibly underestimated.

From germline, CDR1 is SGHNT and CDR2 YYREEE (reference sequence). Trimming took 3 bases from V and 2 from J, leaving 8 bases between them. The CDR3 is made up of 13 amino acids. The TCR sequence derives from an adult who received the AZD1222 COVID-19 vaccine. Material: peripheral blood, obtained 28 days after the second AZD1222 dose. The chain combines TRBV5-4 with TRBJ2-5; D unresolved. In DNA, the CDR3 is TGTGCCAGCAGCTCAACTTTACAAGAGACCCAGTACTTC. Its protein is CASSSTLQETQYF.